This is a list of T cell receptor beta chains from one sample in a study of shared clonotypes between healthy human individuals. Using immunoSEQ multiplex PCR, the repertoire was profiled, and TCRdb retains in-frame clones only, with some absent. The sample includes about 560,000 clones, around 78% of them seen just once. Sequencing was performed on PBMCs. These TCRs come from a woman in her thirties or forties in good health. Some clones in this sample may be carry-over from other donors' samples. The CDR3 runs from the conserved cysteine through the conserved F or W. The D gene is left open where the match is weak. Clone size is stated in some rows and not others, as once, few, many or a class when expanded.

TRBJ2-3,TRBV28,TRBD2,NA,TGTGCCAGCAGTTTAACAGGACTAGCGGGAATGATGGGCACAGATACGCAGTATTTT,CASSLTGLAGMMGTDTQYF
TRBJ2-1,TRBV7-3,NA,NA,TGTGCCAGCAGCTTAACGTTTGCGGGCCAGCAGTTCTTC,CASSLTFAGQQFF
TRBJ2-4,TRBV15,NA,NA,TGTGCCACCAGCAGAGATCGGAACAACATTCAGTACTTC,CATSRDRNNIQYF
TRBJ2-2,TRBV28,NA,once,TGTGCCAGCAGTTTTTCGGGACACAAAACCGGGGAGCTGTTTTTT,CASSFSGHKTGELFF
TRBJ1-5,TRBV6-6,NA,NA,TGTGCCAGCAGGCAAAGGGAAATCCATCAGCCCCAGCATTTT,CASRQREIHQPQHF
TRBJ2-7,TRBV2,NA,NA,TGTGCCAGCAATCCTCACACGAGCTCCTACGAGCAGTACTTT,CASNPHTSSYEQYF
TRBJ2-1,TRBV9,NA,NA,TGTGCCAGCAGCCTTGACCAAATGTGGTACAATGAGCAGTTCTTC,CASSLDQMWYNEQFF
TRBJ2-1,TRBV28,TRBD2,NA,TGTGCCAGCAGACAGGGACTAGCTGATCATAATGAGCAGTTCTTC,CASRQGLADHNEQFF
TRBJ1-5,TRBV28,TRBD1,NA,TGTGCCAGCCGGACAGGGGTTTTTCAGCCCCAGCATTTT,CASRTGVFQPQHF
TRBJ2-7,TRBV10-3,TRBD2,NA,TGTGCCATCAGACCAGGACTAGCGGAGACCTACGAGCAGTACTTC,CAIRPGLAETYEQYF
TRBJ1-4,TRBV19,NA,few,TGTGCCAGTAGTGACCTCGCGGCATCGGGTGAAAAACTGTTTTTT,CASSDLAASGEKLFF
TRBJ2-5,TRBV5-1,NA,few,TGCGCCAGCAGCTTGGCCGGGGGACAGATAGAGACCCAGTACTTC,CASSLAGGQIETQYF
TRBJ2-5,TRBV5-1,NA,NA,TGCGCCAGCAGGTCCAGGGACGGCCCTGAGACCCAGTACTTC,CASRSRDGPETQYF
TRBJ2-1,TRBV11-3,TRBD2,NA,TGTGCCAGCAGCTTAGGTGTCCTAGCGGGAGCCGACAATGAGCAGTTCTTC,CASSLGVLAGADNEQFF
TRBJ2-7,TRBV25-1,NA,few,TGTGCCAGCAGGGCAGCAATAGGACGAGTTGGCGAGCAGTACTTC,CASRAAIGRVGEQYF
TRBJ2-7,TRBV5-1,NA,NA,TGCGCCAGCAGCTTGGGGGCGGGGTACGAGCAGTACTTC,CASSLGAGYEQYF
TRBJ2-3,TRBV19,NA,NA,TGTGCCAGTAGTATGTTTTTGGAGCTAGCGACAGATACGCAGTATTTT,CASSMFLELATDTQYF
TRBJ1-6,TRBV30,TRBD1,NA,TGTGCCTGGATACGGACAGGGAATAATTCACCCCTCCACTTT,CAWIRTGNNSPLHF
TRBJ2-7,TRBV5-1,NA,NA,TGCGCCAGCAGCTTCTACAGGAGCGAGGAGCAGTACTTC,CASSFYRSEEQYF
TRBJ2-3,TRBV9,TRBD2,NA,TGTGCCAGCAGCGTAGACGTGGGGGAGGTAGCGGGAGGGTCAGATACGCAGTATTTT,CASSVDVGEVAGGSDTQYF
TRBJ2-1,TRBV11-2,NA,NA,TGTGCCAGCAGCTTAGATCCGGCGGCGGGAAGGTTCTTC,CASSLDPAAGRFF
TRBJ2-1,TRBV27,NA,NA,TGTGCCAGCAGCTCTTCCCCGGGACTCAAATATGAGCAGTTCTTC,CASSSSPGLKYEQFF
TRBJ2-3,TRBV19,TRBD2,NA,TGTGCCAGTAGTATAGGACCCCTACAGGCGGGAGGGCCGAGAGATACGCAGTATTTT,CASSIGPLQAGGPRDTQYF
TRBJ2-1,TRBV7-9,TRBD1,NA,TGTGCCAGCAGCTCACCGGGACAGGGCAATGAGCAGTTCTTC,CASSSPGQGNEQFF
TRBJ2-1,TRBV6-1,TRBD2,NA,TGTGCCAGCAGTGCACTAGCGGGAGCCTACAATGAGCAGTTCTTC,CASSALAGAYNEQFF
TRBJ2-3,TRBV19,NA,NA,TGTGCCAGTAGTATAGGTTTTTGGCGGAGACGCACAGATACGCAGTATTTT,CASSIGFWRRRTDTQYF
TRBJ2-1,TRBV7-3,TRBD2,many,TGTGCCAGCAGCGATGGACTAGTTGGCAATGAGCAGTTCTTC,CASSDGLVGNEQFF
TRBJ1-2,TRBV6-5,NA,NA,TGTGCCAGCAGGAGTACAGGGAGTAACTATGGCTACACCTTC,CASRSTGSNYGYTF
TRBJ2-7,TRBV2,NA,many,TGTGCCAGTGAAGGACGGGTTGACGGTGAGCAGTACTTC,CASEGRVDGEQYF
TRBJ1-1,TRBV7-7,NA,NA,TGTGCCAGCAGCCGATACACAACCGGCTTT,CASSRYTTGF
TRBJ1-1,TRBV6-6,NA,few,TGTGCCAGCAGTTACACGCCCCCTGAAGCTTTCTTT,CASSYTPPEAFF
TRBJ1-2,TRBV2,NA,NA,TGTGCCAGCAGTACCCGGGACGACTATGGCTACACCTTC,CASSTRDDYGYTF
TRBJ2-3,TRBV10-1,TRBD2,NA,TGCGCCAGCAGCGCAAGGGGGACTAGCGGCACAGATACGCAGTATTTT,CASSARGTSGTDTQYF
TRBJ1-5,TRBV28,NA,NA,TGTGCCAGCAGTTTCTTGGGCCAGGCAGGCTATAGCAATCAGCCCCAGCATTTT,CASSFLGQAGYSNQPQHF
TRBJ1-2,TRBV7-9,NA,NA,TGTGCCAGCCACGGGGGGAATGGCTACACCTTC,CASHGGNGYTF
TRBJ2-2,TRBV27,NA,NA,TGTGCCAGCAGTTTAGAATTCAGGGACACCGGGGAGCTGTTTTTT,CASSLEFRDTGELFF
TRBJ2-7,TRBV7-9,TRBD2,NA,TGTGCCAGCAGCTTAGGCGCGGGAGACGGTGAGCAGTACTTC,CASSLGAGDGEQYF
TRBJ2-1,TRBV10-3,NA,NA,TGTGCCATCAGTGCCCGGGACGGCTCCGTCAATGAGCAGTTCTTC,CAISARDGSVNEQFF
TRBJ2-1,TRBV13,TRBD2,few,TGTGCCAGCAGCCTTAGGCAGGCGGGAGCGCTGGATGAGCAGTTCTTC,CASSLRQAGALDEQFF
TRBJ1-1,TRBV28,NA,few,TGTGCCAGCAGTTTTCCGAGGCGGGACACTGAAGCTTTCTTT,CASSFPRRDTEAFF
TRBJ2-7,TRBV28,TRBD2,few,TGTGCCAGCACCCCCCGGGAGCGGGAGTTAAGCGAGCAGTACTTC,CASTPRERELSEQYF
TRBJ2-6,TRBV18,NA,NA,TGTGCCAGCTCACCCGGGACTTCTGGGGCCAACGTCCTGACTTTC,CASSPGTSGANVLTF
TRBJ1-5,TRBV21-1,NA,NA,NA,CASSKSFGTGSLHQPQHF